A selection of T cell receptor beta chains follows, all from one sample in a study of blood T cell repertoires in COVID-19. Clones were sequenced by immunoSEQ multiplex PCR, and TCRdb holds only the in-frame ones, with some missing. The table lists 40,000 to 45,000 clones, 89% of them singletons, with 6.2% in the top ten. Sequences were obtained from peripheral blood. The receptors here all came from a human donor in a cohort sampled during active COVID-19. Each CDR3 is given with its conserved first and last residue. A D gene is named only where the DNA matches it firmly. Not all rows give a size; the values are once, few, many and, for expanded clones, a class.

CDR3 DNA	CDR3 protein	clone size	CDR3 length	J gene	V gene	D gene
TGCAGTGCCGAGGGTTACAATGAGCAGTTCTTC	CSAEGYNEQFF	-	11	TRBJ2-1	TRBV20-1	-
TGTGCCAGCACGGGACAGAATAGCAATCAGCCCCAGCATTTT	CASTGQNSNQPQHF	-	14	TRBJ1-5	TRBV2	TRBD1
TGTGCCAGCAGACCCAGGGGTTATGGCACCGGGGAGCTGTTTTTT	CASRPRGYGTGELFF	-	15	TRBJ2-2	TRBV4-2	-
TGTGCCAGTAGCACGATCCGGGACACCCTTGAAGCTTTCTTT	CASSTIRDTLEAFF	-	14	TRBJ1-1	TRBV19	-
TGTGCCAGCAGTCCGGGACTAGCGGGAGGGCTAGAGACCCAGTACTTC	CASSPGLAGGLETQYF	once	16	TRBJ2-5	TRBV5-6	TRBD2
TGTGCCAGCAGCGTGACTAGCGGGGGGGCTGGCGGGGAGCTGTTTTTT	CASSVTSGGAGGELFF	once	16	TRBJ2-2	TRBV9	TRBD2
TGCGCCAGCAGTTCAGGACAGGGCGGGACGGACATTCAGTACTTC	CASSSGQGGTDIQYF	few	15	TRBJ2-4	TRBV5-1	TRBD1
TGTGCCATCAGTGAGGTTCGAGGCTATGCCTCTAATGAGCAGTTCTTC	CAISEVRGYASNEQFF	-	16	TRBJ2-1	TRBV10-3	-
TGTGCCAGCAGAGCCGGGACTCCCTGGGGAGAGCAGTACTTC	CASRAGTPWGEQYF	-	14	TRBJ2-7	TRBV2	-
TGTGCCAGCAGCAGGAGTTTCCACGAGCAGTACTTC	CASSRSFHEQYF	-	12	TRBJ2-7	TRBV3-1/TRBV3-2	-
TGTGCCAGTAGTGGCCGGGACAGGGGGCACCCAAATCAGCCCCAGCATTTT	CASSGRDRGHPNQPQHF	-	17	TRBJ1-5	TRBV19	TRBD1
TGTGCCAGTAGAGGCGGGGGACATCAGCCCCAGCATTTT	CASRGGGHQPQHF	once	13	TRBJ1-5	TRBV19	-
TGTGCCAGTAGCAAAGGACAGACGCTAGGCTATGGCTACACCTTC	CASSKGQTLGYGYTF	-	15	TRBJ1-2	TRBV19	-
TGTGCCAGCAGAACAGGGTTCAATCAGCCCCAGCATTTT	CASRTGFNQPQHF	-	13	TRBJ1-5	TRBV2	-
TGTGCCAGCAGCTCCCCCGGGACAGGGGATGAAAAACTGTTTTTT	CASSSPGTGDEKLFF	-	15	TRBJ1-4	TRBV7-2	TRBD1
TGTGCCAGTAGTACCAGAAAAGGGGGCGAGCAGTACTTC	CASSTRKGGEQYF	-	13	TRBJ2-7	TRBV19	-
TGTGCCAGCAGTCTTTCCAGGGGGTTGAACACTGAAGCTTTCTTT	CASSLSRGLNTEAFF	-	15	TRBJ1-1	TRBV27	TRBD1
TGTGCCAGCAGCCTAGAGGGAAGACAGGGGAGAGAGACCCAGTACTTC	CASSLEGRQGRETQYF	once	16	TRBJ2-5	TRBV7-8	TRBD1
TGTGCCATCAGTAAGGACGGAGGAAATCAGCCCCAGCATTTT	CAISKDGGNQPQHF	-	14	TRBJ1-5	TRBV10-3	-
TGTGCCAGCAGCCAACCGGGACAGGGGGAATATGGCTACACCTTC	CASSQPGQGEYGYTF	-	15	TRBJ1-2	TRBV4-2	TRBD1
TGCGCCAGCAGAACACTAGCGGGAGCGGCAGAGACCCAGTACTTC	CASRTLAGAAETQYF	-	15	TRBJ2-5	TRBV5-1	TRBD2
TGTGCCAGCAGCGTAGCTACAGGGGATTCCCTTGGACCCCACGAGCAGTACTTC	CASSVATGDSLGPHEQYF	-	18	TRBJ2-7	TRBV9	TRBD1
TGCAGCGTTGACCGCGCGAACACCGGGGAGCTGTTTTTT	CSVDRANTGELFF	-	13	TRBJ2-2	TRBV29-1	-
TGTGCCAGCGCGGGACAGGAGGATTCACCCCTCCACTTT	CASAGQEDSPLHF	once	13	TRBJ1-6	TRBV6-4	TRBD1
TGTGCCAGCAGCTTGTCCCTTTCGACTGAAGCTTTCTTT	CASSLSLSTEAFF	-	13	TRBJ1-1	TRBV5-8	-
TGTGCCAGCACCTTTGACAGGTCAGAATACGAGCAGTACTTC	CASTFDRSEYEQYF	-	14	TRBJ2-7	TRBV6-5	-
TGTGCCAGCAGCCAGGACACTTACAATGAGCAGTTCTTC	CASSQDTYNEQFF	-	13	TRBJ2-1	TRBV7-9	-
TGTGCCAGCAGTTTATCCGGGACTCATTCACCCCTCCACTTT	CASSLSGTHSPLHF	-	14	TRBJ1-6	TRBV27	-
TGTGCCAGCAGCGTATCGTCTACCCCCGACACCGGGGAGCTGTTTTTT	CASSVSSTPDTGELFF	-	16	TRBJ2-2	TRBV9	-